The T cell receptor beta chain under discussion was sequenced for a study of T cell responses to AZD1222 COVID-19 vaccine. Points from the study as a whole: Donors were mostly white British, more females; clonal diversity possibly underestimated. Once two AZD1222 doses were given, Spike-specific TCR breadth and depth went up.

Assay used: immunoSEQ multiplex PCR; TCRdb lists only in-frame clones, some missing. The sample includes 100,000 to 150,000 clones, under 90% of them seen just once. The CDR3 length is 13 residues. From germline, CDR1 is SNHLY and CDR2 FYNNEI. V lost 6 bases and J 2 bases, leaving 10 bases between the germline ends. Comment on this clone: Its antigen is not known.

The J gene is TRBJ1-1, the V gene TRBV2; D ambiguous. The sample in question was peripheral blood, obtained on day 0 of AZD1222 vaccination. This TCR derives from an adult in good health. The CDR3 coding sequence is TGTGCCAGCAGACTTCACTCCAACACTGAAGCTTTCTTT. It codes for CASRLHSNTEAFF.